Listed here are 14 T cell receptor beta chains from one sample, sequenced in a study of CD8+ T cells in alopecia areata. As the sequencing template, cDNA was produced by extracting RNA and reverse transcribing it. Here immunoSEQ multiplex PCR was the method, and the copy in TCRdb shows in-frame clones only, minus some. Among some 190,000 clones listed, more than 55% were seen once. The treatment was: oral pan-JAK inhibitor, 5-10 mg twice daily. Source: CD4+ T cells sorted from blood, taken around week 49, from a patient treated with tofacitinib. The receptors derive from a human donor with alopecia areata.

The chain couples TRBV30 to TRBJ2-1; no clear D. Trimming removed 4 bases from V and 1 base from J, with 8 bases in between. CDR1 and CDR2 from the germline V gene are GTSNPN and SVGIG (reference sequence). The CDR3 consists of 13 residues. In DNA form, the CDR3 reads TGTGCCTGGAAGGGAAAATCCTACAATGAGCAGTTCTTC. Translating it yields CAWKGKSYNEQFF. Combining the CDR3 with reference TRBV30 and TRBJ2-1 gives the whole variable domain SQTIHQWPATLVQPVGSPLSLECTVEGTSNPNLYWYRQAAGRGLQLLFYSVGIGQISSEVPQNLSASRPQDRQFILSSKKLLLSDSGFYLCAWKGKSYNEQFFGPGTRLTVL.

V and J are TRBV2 and TRBJ2-2; D unresolved. CDR1 is SNHLY and CDR2 is FYNNEI in the germline V gene. The germline V and J ends were trimmed by 6 bases and 4 bases, with 9 bases remaining between them. The CDR3 has 13 residues. DNA of the CDR3: TGTGCCAGCAGCAATGGAGTCACCGGGGAGCTGTTTTTT. Encoded protein: CASSNGVTGELFF.

The V call is TRBV7-2, the J call TRBJ1-2, with TRBD1 as a possible D gene (6 bases). This CDR3 contains 16 residues. Trimming cost V 1 base and J 12 bases, with 24 bases left between them. Germline-derived CDR1 and CDR2 are SGHTA and FQGNSA. CDR3 nucleotides: TGTGCCAGCAGCTTAGTTAAAAGGGGGTTGGAAGGAGTACACACCTTC. Translation gives CASSLVKRGLEGVHTF.

The CDR3 coding sequence is TGTGCCAGCACGACAGGGGGTATAGGGACTGAAGCTTTCTTT. Translating it yields CASTTGGIGTEAFF. V is TRBV6-5 and J is TRBJ1-1; 9 nucleotides agree with TRBD1. Unmatched junction bases numbered 8, after V lost 7 bases and J lost 5 bases. The CDR3 totals 14 residues. Germline lookup yields CDR1 MNHEY and CDR2 SVGAGI.

Of note for this clone: The same CDR3 can be traced to other DNA sequences in this sample. This chain links TRBV29-1 with TRBJ2-7, with a possible D match to TRBD1 (6 bases). Germline CDR1 and CDR2: SQVTM and ANQGSEA. Trimming took off 6 bases at V and 0 bases at J, with 9 bases between the two ends. The CDR3 is 12 residues long. CDR3 in DNA: TGCAGCGTCCGACAGGACTCCTACGAGCAGTACTTC. It specifies CSVRQDSYEQYF.

This clone is a singleton in its sample. The chain joins TRBV9 to TRBJ1-2; no firm D call. The germline V gene encodes CDR1 SGDLS and CDR2 YYNGEE. Trimming stripped 0 bases from V and 2 bases from J, with 8 bases between. This CDR3 has 14 amino acids. CDR3: CASSVEEGNYGYTF. CDR3 nucleotides: TGTGCCAGCAGCGTAGAAGAGGGAAACTATGGCTACACCTTC.

This sequence joins TRBV15 and TRBJ1-6, with D possibly being TRBD1 (6 bases). Germline lookup yields CDR1 LNHNV and CDR2 YYDKDF (reference sequence). This CDR3 contains 19 residues. Trimming removed 0 bases from V and 8 bases from J, with 23 bases in between. CDR3 DNA: TGTGCCACCAGCAGAGAGCTTACCCGGGGGAGGGGGGGTCATTCACCCCTCCACTTT. Translating gives CATSRELTRGRGGHSPLHF.

V and J are TRBV7-8 and TRBJ2-3; 9 bases fit TRBD2. CDR3 length: 16 amino acids. Trimming removed 1 base from V and 1 base from J; junction bases left unmatched: 3. Germline V CDR1 and CDR2: SGHVS, FQNEAQ. DNA for the CDR3: TGTGCCAGCAGCTTAGAGGCTAGCGGGGGCACAGATACGCAGTATTTT. Translation: CASSLEASGGTDTQYF.

The chain links TRBV13 to TRBJ1-1; tentatively, D is TRBD1 (6 bases). Germline CDR1 and CDR2: PRHDT and FYEKMQ (reference sequence). V was shortened by 4 bases and J by 3 bases, with 18 bases between the two germline ends. The CDR3 contains 16 residues. CDR3 nucleotides: TGTGCCAGCAGCTCCGCAGGGGTAATGGCGGACACTGAAGCTTTCTTT. Translating it yields CASSSAGVMADTEAFF.

Turning to this clone: Other DNA sequences within the sample encode an identical CDR3. The chain has TRBV6-5 and TRBJ2-3; possibly TRBD2 for D (5 bases). In germline, CDR1 is MNHEY, CDR2 SVGAGI. The CDR3 sequence is 13 residues long. Trimming took 0 bases from V and 5 from J, leaving 6 bases between them. The CDR3 reads CASSYSRGDTQYF. The DNA for the CDR3 is TGTGCCAGCAGTTACTCCCGGGGAGATACGCAGTATTTT.

The chain joins TRBV11-3 to TRBJ2-1; D is unresolved. Trimming removed 0 bases at V and 10 bases at J, with 4 bases between. CDR3 length: 11 residues. Germline lookup yields CDR1 SGHNT and CDR2 YENEEA. For the CDR3, the DNA is TGTGCCAGCAGCTTAGACGGGGAGCAGTTCTTC. Its protein is CASSLDGEQFF.

This clone has only one observation. The rearrangement uses TRBV29-1 and TRBJ2-7; 8 nucleotides agree with TRBD2. CDR1 and CDR2 (germline): SQVTM, ANQGSEA. The CDR3 length is 15 residues. V dropped 6 bases and J dropped 5; count of bases not matched to a gene: 15. The CDR3 nucleotides are TGCAGCGTCCAGATACTTAGCGGGGTCTACGACGAGCAGTACTTC. This codes for CSVQILSGVYDEQYF.

This clone has more than one count but fewer than ten. The chain carries TRBV6-1 and TRBJ2-5, with D possibly being TRBD2 (6 bases). Germline lookup yields CDR1 MNHNS and CDR2 SASEGT. This CDR3 contains 13 residues. V dropped 2 bases and J dropped 7 bases, with 11 bases sitting between them. CDR3 amino acids: CASSEWREATQYF. The CDR3 DNA sequence: TGTGCCAGCAGTGAATGGAGGGAGGCGACCCAGTACTTC.

CDR3 nucleotide sequence: TGTGCCACCAGCAGAGATCTTGGGGGGTCGAGCTCCTACAATGAGCAGTTCTTC. Protein sequence: CATSRDLGGSSSYNEQFF. The chain couples TRBV15 to TRBJ2-1; D possibly corresponds to TRBD2 (6 bases). Germline lookup yields CDR1 LNHNV and CDR2 YYDKDF (reference sequence). The CDR3 runs to 18 residues. V dropped 0 bases and J dropped 0 bases, with 15 bases sitting between them. Based on the CDR3 plus reference TRBV15 and TRBJ2-1, the full variable domain is DAMVIQNPRYQVTQFGKPVTLSCSQTLNHNVMYWYQQKSSQAPKLLFHYYDKDFNNEADTPDNFQSRRPNTSFCFLDIRSPGLGDTAMYLCATSRDLGGSSSYNEQFFGPGTRLTVL.